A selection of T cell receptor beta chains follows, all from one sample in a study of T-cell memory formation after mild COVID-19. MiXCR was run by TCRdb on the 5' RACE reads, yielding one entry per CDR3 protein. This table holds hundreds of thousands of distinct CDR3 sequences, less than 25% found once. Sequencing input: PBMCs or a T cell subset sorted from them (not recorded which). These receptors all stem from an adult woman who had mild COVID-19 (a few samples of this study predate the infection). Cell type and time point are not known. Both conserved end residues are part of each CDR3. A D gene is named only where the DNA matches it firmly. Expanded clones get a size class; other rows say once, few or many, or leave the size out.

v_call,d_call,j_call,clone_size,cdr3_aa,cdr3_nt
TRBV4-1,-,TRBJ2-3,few,CASSQEFPPTGHTQYF,TGCGCCAGCAGCCAAGAATTTCCTCCCACTGGGCATACGCAGTATTTT
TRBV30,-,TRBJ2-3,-,CAWNLPALSEGPSTDTQYF,TGTGCCTGGAACCTCCCGGCCCTTAGCGAGGGACCCAGCACAGATACGCAGTATTTT
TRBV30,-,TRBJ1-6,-,CAWSVRAGSNSPLHF,TGTGCCTGGAGTGTTCGGGCAGGGAGTAATTCACCCCTCCACTTT
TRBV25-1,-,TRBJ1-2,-,CASSAMLGTGANYGYTF,TGTGCCAGCAGTGCCATGCTGGGGACGGGAGCTAACTATGGCTACACCTTC
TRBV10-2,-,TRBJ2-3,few,CAARPGTSTDTQYF,TGCGCCGCAAGGCCGGGAACTAGCACAGATACGCAGTATTTT
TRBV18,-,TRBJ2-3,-,CASSKAGGPTDTQYF,TGTGCCAGCTCAAAGGCCGGGGGTCCCACAGATACGCAGTATTTT
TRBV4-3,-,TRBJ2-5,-,CASSQGVSELPETQYF,TGCGCCAGCAGCCAAGGGGTTAGCGAGCTGCCCGAGACCCAGTACTTC
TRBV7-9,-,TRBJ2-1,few,CASSSTDRPYNEQFF,TGTGCCAGCAGCTCAACAGACCGTCCTTACAATGAGCAGTTCTTC
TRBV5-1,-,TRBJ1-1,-,CASSWLPNTEAFF,TGCGCCAGCAGCTGGCTTCCGAACACTGAAGCTTTCTTT
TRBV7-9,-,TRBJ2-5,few,CASSTPLGAVQETQYF,TGTGCCAGCAGCACCCCACTGGGGGCAGTCCAAGAGACCCAGTACTTC
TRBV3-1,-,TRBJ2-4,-,CASSRTVAKNIQYF,TGTGCCAGCAGCCGTACAGTAGCCAAAAACATTCAGTACTTC
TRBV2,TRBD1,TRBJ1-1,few,CASSDRGPNTEAFF,TGTGCCAGCAGTGATAGGGGGCCGAACACTGAAGCTTTCTTT
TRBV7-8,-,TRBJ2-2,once,CASSLSRIANTGELFF,TGTGCCAGCAGCTTGTCCCGGATCGCGAACACCGGGGAGCTGTTTTTT
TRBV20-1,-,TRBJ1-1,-,CSASRMGIEAFF,TGCAGTGCTAGTAGGATGGGGATTGAAGCTTTCTTT
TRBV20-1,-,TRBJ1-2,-,CRPAGGANYGYTF,TGCAGGCCCGCGGGAGGAGCTAACTATGGCTACACCTTC
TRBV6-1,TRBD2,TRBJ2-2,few,CASSEQLGLTGELFF,TGTGCCAGCAGTGAACAACTGGGACTAACCGGGGAGCTGTTTTTT
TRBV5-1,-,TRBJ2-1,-,CASSLVLGGINEQFF,TGCGCCAGCAGCTTGGTCTTAGGAGGGATCAATGAGCAGTTCTTC
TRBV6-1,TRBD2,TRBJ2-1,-,CASSELGAGSAQFF,TGTGCCAGCAGTGAATTAGGAGCGGGGTCCGCCCAGTTCTTC
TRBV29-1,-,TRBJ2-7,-,CSTQRGAGEQYF,TGCAGCACCCAACGGGGGGCCGGCGAGCAGTACTTC
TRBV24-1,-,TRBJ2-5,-,CATSDSDRPSGETQYF,TGTGCCACCAGTGATTCGGACCGACCCTCCGGGGAGACCCAGTACTTC
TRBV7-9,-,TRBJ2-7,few,CASSVSGTPGQYF,TGTGCCAGCAGCGTATCCGGGACTCCCGGACAGTACTTC
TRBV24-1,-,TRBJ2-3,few,CAASRGRTDTQYF,TGTGCCGCTTCGAGAGGCCGAACAGATACGCAGTATTTT
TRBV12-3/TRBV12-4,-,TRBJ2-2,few,CASSFWNKSGELFF,TGTGCCAGCAGTTTTTGGAACAAGAGCGGGGAGCTGTTTTTT
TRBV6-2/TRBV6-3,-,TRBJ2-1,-,CASTRVGDEQFF,TGTGCCAGCACCAGGGTAGGGGATGAGCAGTTCTTC
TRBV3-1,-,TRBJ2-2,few,CASSQMGRGELFF,TGTGCCAGCAGCCAAATGGGGCGCGGGGAGCTGTTTTTT
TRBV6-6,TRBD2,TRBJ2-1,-,CASSYSSGGANEQFF,TGTGCCAGCAGTTACTCTAGCGGGGGGGCAAATGAGCAGTTCTTC
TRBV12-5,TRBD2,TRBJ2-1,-,CASGLAGEAYNEQFF,TGTGCTAGTGGTTTAGCGGGAGAGGCCTACAATGAGCAGTTCTTC
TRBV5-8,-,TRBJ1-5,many,CASSSKTATKPQHF,TGTGCCAGCAGCTCAAAGACAGCGACCAAGCCCCAGCATTTT
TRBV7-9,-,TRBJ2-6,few,CASSPGQTTGAGANVLTF,TGTGCCAGCAGCCCCGGACAGACGACGGGAGCTGGGGCCAACGTCCTGACTTTC
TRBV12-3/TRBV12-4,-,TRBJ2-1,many,CASSLDLGHEQFF,TGTGCCAGCAGTTTAGACCTCGGGCATGAGCAGTTCTTC
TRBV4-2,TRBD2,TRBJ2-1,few,CASSQEAGGIINEQFF,TGTGCCAGCAGCCAAGAGGCGGGAGGGATCATCAATGAGCAGTTCTTC
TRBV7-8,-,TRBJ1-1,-,CASSRKIPGGVKMNTEAFF,TGTGCCAGCAGCCGTAAAATCCCCGGGGGGGTGAAGATGAACACTGAAGCTTTCTTT
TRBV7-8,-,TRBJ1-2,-,CASSLGQSSTGYTF,TGTGCCAGCAGCTTAGGACAGAGTTCTACAGGCTACACCTTC
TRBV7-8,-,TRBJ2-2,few,CASSLAWRSNTGELFF,TGTGCCAGCAGCTTAGCGTGGCGATCGAACACCGGGGAGCTGTTTTTT
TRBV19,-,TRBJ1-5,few,CASSMGRYLSNQPQHF,TGTGCCAGTAGTATGGGCAGGTATCTTAGCAATCAGCCCCAGCATTTT
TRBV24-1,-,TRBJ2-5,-,CATSDRASELGTQYF,TGTGCCACCAGTGATCGGGCTTCGGAGTTGGGGACCCAGTACTTC
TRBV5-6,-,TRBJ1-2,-,CASSQRANYGYTF,TGTGCCAGCAGCCAGAGAGCTAACTATGGCTACACCTTC
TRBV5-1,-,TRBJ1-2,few,CASSQSTIYGYTF,TGCGCCAGCAGCCAATCGACGATCTATGGCTACACCTTC
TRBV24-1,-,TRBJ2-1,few,CATSDTWGSSYNEQFF,TGTGCCACCAGTGATACCTGGGGAAGCTCCTACAATGAGCAGTTCTTC
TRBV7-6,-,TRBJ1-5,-,CASSLVAGELQPQHF,TGTGCCAGCAGCTTAGTAGCAGGGGAGCTTCAGCCCCAGCATTTT
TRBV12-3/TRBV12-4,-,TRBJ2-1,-,CASSLKRLPYNELFF,TGTGCCAGCAGTTTGAAAAGGTTACCCTACAATGAGCTGTTCTTC
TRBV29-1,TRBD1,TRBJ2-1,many,CSVSSGQGDEQFF,TGCAGCGTCTCCTCCGGACAGGGCGATGAGCAGTTCTTC
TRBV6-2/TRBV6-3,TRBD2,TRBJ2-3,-,CASSFGTSGRITDTQYF,TGTGCCAGCAGTTTTGGGACTAGCGGTAGGATAACAGATACGCAGTATTTT
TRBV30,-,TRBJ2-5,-,CAWSVFGRETQYF,TGTGCCTGGAGTGTGTTCGGGAGAGAGACCCAGTACTTC
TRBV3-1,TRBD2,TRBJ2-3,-,CASSHGSGRGRTDTQYF,TGTGCCAGCAGCCACGGAAGCGGGAGGGGGCGCACAGATACGCAGTATTTT
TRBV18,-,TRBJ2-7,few,CASSGLPYEQYF,TGTGCCAGCTCCGGACTACCCTACGAGCAGTACTTC
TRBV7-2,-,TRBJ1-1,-,CASSDGTFGSWGTEAFF,TGTGCCAGCAGCGACGGGACATTCGGGAGTTGGGGCACTGAAGCTTTCTTT
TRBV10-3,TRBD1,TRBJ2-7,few,CAISEENRGWSYEQYF,TGTGCCATCAGTGAGGAAAACAGGGGTTGGTCCTACGAGCAGTACTTC
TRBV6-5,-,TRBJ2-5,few,CASTGGRAGETQYF,TGTGCCAGCACCGGGGGAAGGGCTGGAGAGACCCAGTACTTC
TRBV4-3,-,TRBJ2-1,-,CASSQDPDEPFF,TGCGCCAGCAGCCAAGATCCGGACGAACCGTTCTTC
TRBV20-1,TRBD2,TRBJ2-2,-,CSALRASGRASNGELFF,TGCAGTGCTCTCCGGGCTAGCGGGAGGGCCAGTAACGGGGAGCTGTTTTTT
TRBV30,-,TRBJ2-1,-,CAWSRGVSYNEQFF,TGTGCCTGGAGCAGGGGTGTCTCCTACAATGAGCAGTTCTTC
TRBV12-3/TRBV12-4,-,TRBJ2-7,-,CASSLGGTANYEQYF,TGTGCCAGCAGTTTGGGGGGGACAGCGAACTACGAGCAGTACTTC
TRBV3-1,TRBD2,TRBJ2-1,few,CASSPLAGGAYNEQFF,TGTGCCAGCAGCCCACTTGCGGGGGGGGCGTACAATGAGCAGTTCTTC
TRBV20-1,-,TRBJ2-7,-,CSASTGFQYF,TGCAGTGCTAGCACAGGGTTTCAGTACTTC
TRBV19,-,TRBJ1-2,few,CASSGPIPGLHTF,TGTGCCAGTAGTGGGCCCATCCCGGGTCTGCACACCTTC
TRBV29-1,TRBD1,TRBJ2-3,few,CSVETGVGDTQYF,TGCAGCGTTGAGACAGGGGTTGGTGATACGCAGTATTTT